Below, 10 T cell receptor beta chains from the same sample are listed, as sequenced in a study of T cell clones after liver transplantation (dated by TCRdb to the late 2010s). Library preparation employed the immunoSEQ multiplex PCR assay. TCRdb limited this immuneACCESS table to in-frame rearrangements with V and J called. A share of clones is missing; checked studies link under half to unresolved V genes, and the rest is unexplained. The sample table lists 40,000 to 65,000 clones, roughly 80% of them with a count of one. The ten largest clones take up about 8.5% of the sample. Taken with the paper, the label for time point translates to: pre-transplant. The starting material was CD4+ T cells from blood, obtained before liver transplant. The receptor set was obtained from a human donor who received a liver transplant.

The chain has TRBV27 and TRBJ2-3, with unresolved D. CDR3 length: 13 amino acids. V was pared by 5 bases and J by 2 bases, with 8 bases between. Per germline, CDR1 MNHEY and CDR2 SMNVEV (reference sequence). The CDR3 is CASSLRYTDTQYF. The CDR3 DNA sequence: TGTGCCAGCAGTCTCCGATACACAGATACGCAGTATTTT.

V gene TRBV19 combines with J gene TRBJ2-1; D perhaps matches TRBD1 (6 bases). V lost 6 bases, J lost 5 bases, and 11 bases lay in between. CDR3 length: 13 residues. Germline loops: CDR1 LNHDA, CDR2 SQIVND (reference sequence). As DNA, the CDR3 is TGTGCCAGTAGGCGTGGGGGCAACAATGAGCAGTTCTTC. Translated: CASRRGGNNEQFF.

V usage is TRBV29-1 and J usage is TRBJ2-5, with a possible D match to TRBD1 (6 bases). Germline V lookup: CDR1 SQVTM, CDR2 ANQGSEA. Trimming left V 3 bases short and J 7 bases short, with 9 bases between. The CDR3 length is 11 residues. This CDR3 reads CSVDRGRTQYF. The CDR3 DNA reads TGCAGCGTTGACAGGGGTCGGACCCAGTACTTC.

The rearrangement links TRBV18 to TRBJ1-1, with D possibly matching TRBD1 (6 bases). The ends were cut back, 5 bases at V and 5 bases at J, with 12 bases in the middle. Germline CDR1 is KGHSH and CDR2 is LQKENI. This CDR3 has 13 amino acids. The CDR3 is CASSTDRQTEAFF. The DNA of the CDR3 is TGTGCCAGCTCAACCGACAGGCAGACTGAAGCTTTCTTT.

The rearrangement links TRBV7-9 to TRBJ2-5; the match to TRBD2 covers 9 bases. The CDR3 sequence is 14 residues long. Germline V gene sequence: CDR1 SEHNR, CDR2 FQNEAQ (reference sequence). V lost 6 bases and J lost 1; bases outside the gene matches: 3. The CDR3 bases are TGTGCCAGCAGTTTGGGACTAGCCCAAGAGACCCAGTACTTC. Protein product: CASSLGLAQETQYF.

This clone was seen once. The chain has TRBV5-1 and TRBJ2-5; 8 bases align to TRBD2. V dropped 3 bases and J dropped 3; count of bases not matched to a gene: 4. The CDR3 runs 14 residues. CDR1 and CDR2 from the germline V gene are SGHRS and YFSETQ. Written as DNA, the CDR3 is TGCGCCAGCAGCTCGACTAGCGCCGAAGAGACCCAGTACTTC. Encoded protein: CASSSTSAEETQYF. The variable domain in full, with the rest retrieved from reference TRBV5-1 and TRBJ2-5, is KAGVTQTPRYLIKTRGQQVTLSCSPISGHRSVSWYQQTPGQGLQFLFEYFSETQRNKGNFPGRFSGRQFSNSRSEMNVSTLELGDSALYLCASSSTSAEETQYFGPGTRLLVL.

V is TRBV7-3 and J is TRBJ2-2, with D possibly being TRBD2 (5 bases). The CDR3 is made up of 15 amino acids. V was trimmed by 2 bases and J by 1 base, leaving 8 bases between them. Germline V CDR1 and CDR2: SGHTA, FQGTGA. The CDR3 sequence is CASSLSGGNTGELFF. The CDR3 region has the DNA TGTGCCAGCAGCTTATCAGGAGGGAACACCGGGGAGCTGTTTTTT.

The V gene is TRBV7-9, the J gene TRBJ2-2; TRBD2 aligns across 11 bases. The V and J ends lost 2 bases and 0 bases, in that order; junction bases with no gene match: 5. Germline CDR1 SEHNR, CDR2 FQNEAQ (reference sequence). The CDR3 runs to 18 residues. The CDR3 nucleotides read TGTGCCAGCAGCTTATTTCCTAGCGGGAGGACGAACACCGGGGAGCTGTTTTTT. Its protein product is CASSLFPSGRTNTGELFF.

The chain links TRBV5-6 to TRBJ2-3, with TRBD1 matching over 8 bases. The CDR3 runs to 17 residues. V was pared by 0 bases and J by 5 bases, with 11 bases of the junction left unmatched. Germline V gene data show CDR1 as SGHDT and CDR2 as YYEEEE. The CDR3 DNA follows: TGTGCCAGCAGCTTGGCCGCAGGGGGCTTAGGTAGAGATACGCAGTATTTT. It translates to CASSLAAGGLGRDTQYF.

The chain couples TRBV10-3 to TRBJ1-1; D unresolved. Per germline, CDR1 ENHRY and CDR2 SYGVKD. The CDR3 contains 15 residues. With 6 bases removed from V and 1 base from J, the gap between germline ends came to 15 bases. CDR3 DNA: TGTGCCATCAGCAAGGAGGGTTGGGGGAACACTGAAGCTTTCTTT. It specifies CAISKEGWGNTEAFF.